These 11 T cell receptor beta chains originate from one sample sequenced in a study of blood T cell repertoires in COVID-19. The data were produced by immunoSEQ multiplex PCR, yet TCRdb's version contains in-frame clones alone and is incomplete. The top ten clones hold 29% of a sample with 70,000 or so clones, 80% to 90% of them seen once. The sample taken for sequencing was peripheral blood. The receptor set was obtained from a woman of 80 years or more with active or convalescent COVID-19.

The CDR3 sequence is CASSTGVRSSGNTIYF. The CDR3 DNA is TGTGCCAGCAGTACAGGGGTCCGGAGCTCTGGAAACACCATATATTTT. This chain links TRBV7-9 with TRBJ1-3, with TRBD1 matching 7 bases. The CDR3 is made up of 16 amino acids. The V and J ends lost 6 bases and 0 bases, in that order; junction bases with no gene match: 8. CDR1 and CDR2 (germline): SEHNR, FQNEAQ (reference sequence).

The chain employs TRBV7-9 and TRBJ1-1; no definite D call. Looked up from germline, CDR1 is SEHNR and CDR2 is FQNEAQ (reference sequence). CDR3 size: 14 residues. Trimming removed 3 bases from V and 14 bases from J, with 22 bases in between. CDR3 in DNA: TGTGCCAGCAGCTTTTCAGAGACGAACACGGGAGTGTTCTTT. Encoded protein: CASSFSETNTGVFF.

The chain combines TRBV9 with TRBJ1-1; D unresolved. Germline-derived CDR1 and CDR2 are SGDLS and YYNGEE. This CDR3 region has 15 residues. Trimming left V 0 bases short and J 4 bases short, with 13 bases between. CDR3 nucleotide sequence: TGTGCCAGCAGCGTAGATTTAACGGGGTTCACTGAAGCTTTCTTT. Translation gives CASSVDLTGFTEAFF.

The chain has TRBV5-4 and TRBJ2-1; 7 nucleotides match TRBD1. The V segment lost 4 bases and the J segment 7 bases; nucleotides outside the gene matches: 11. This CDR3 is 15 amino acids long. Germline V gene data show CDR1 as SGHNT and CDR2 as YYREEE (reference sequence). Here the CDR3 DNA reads TGTGCCAGCAGCCGGCTTGACAGGGAGCTAAATGAGCAGTTCTTC. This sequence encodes CASSRLDRELNEQFF.

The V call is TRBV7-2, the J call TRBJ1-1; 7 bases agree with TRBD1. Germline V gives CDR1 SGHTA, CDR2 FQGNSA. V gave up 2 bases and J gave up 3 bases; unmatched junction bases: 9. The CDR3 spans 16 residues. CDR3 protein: CASSLKGAPGDTEAFF. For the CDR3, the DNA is TGTGCCAGCAGCTTAAAGGGGGCGCCAGGGGACACTGAAGCTTTCTTT. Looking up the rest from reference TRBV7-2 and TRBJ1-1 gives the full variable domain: GAGVSQSPSNKVTEKGKDVELRCDPISGHTALYWYRQSLGQGLEFLIYFQGNSAPDKSGLPSDRFSAERTGGSVSTLTIQRTQQEDSAVYLCASSLKGAPGDTEAFFGQGTRLTVV.

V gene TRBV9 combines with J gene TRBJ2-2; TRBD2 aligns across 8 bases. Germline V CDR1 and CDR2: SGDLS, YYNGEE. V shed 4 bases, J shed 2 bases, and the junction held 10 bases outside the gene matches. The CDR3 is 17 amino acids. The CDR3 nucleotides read TGTGCCAGCAGCATCAAGCGGGGGAGGCAAAACACCGGGGAGCTGTTTTTT. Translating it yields CASSIKRGRQNTGELFF.

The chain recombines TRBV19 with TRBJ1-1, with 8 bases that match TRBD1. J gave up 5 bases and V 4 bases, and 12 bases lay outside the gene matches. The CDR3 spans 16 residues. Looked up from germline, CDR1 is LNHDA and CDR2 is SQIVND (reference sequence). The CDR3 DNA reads TGTGCCAGTAGTAGGTGGCAGGGGGCTTACTTTACTGAAGCTTTCTTT. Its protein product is CASSRWQGAYFTEAFF. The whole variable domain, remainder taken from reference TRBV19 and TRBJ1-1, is DGGITQSPKYLFRKEGQNVTLSCEQNLNHDAMYWYRQDPGQGLRLIYYSQIVNDFQKGDIAEGYSVSREKKESFPLTVTSAQKNPTAFYLCASSRWQGAYFTEAFFGQGTRLTVV.

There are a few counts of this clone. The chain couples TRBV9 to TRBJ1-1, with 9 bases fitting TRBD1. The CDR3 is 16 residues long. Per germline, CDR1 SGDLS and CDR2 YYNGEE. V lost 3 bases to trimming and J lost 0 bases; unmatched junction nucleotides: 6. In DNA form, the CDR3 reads TGTGCCAGCAGCGCCAGGACAGGGGCCATGAACACTGAAGCTTTCTTT. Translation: CASSARTGAMNTEAFF.

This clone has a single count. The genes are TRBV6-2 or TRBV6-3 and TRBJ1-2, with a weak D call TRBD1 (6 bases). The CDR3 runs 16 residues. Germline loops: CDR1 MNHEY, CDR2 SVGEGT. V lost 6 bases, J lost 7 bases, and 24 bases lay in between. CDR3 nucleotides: TGTGCCAGCAGCCGAGATACCTTTCAGGGGCCCAGTGGCTACACCTTC. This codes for CASSRDTFQGPSGYTF.

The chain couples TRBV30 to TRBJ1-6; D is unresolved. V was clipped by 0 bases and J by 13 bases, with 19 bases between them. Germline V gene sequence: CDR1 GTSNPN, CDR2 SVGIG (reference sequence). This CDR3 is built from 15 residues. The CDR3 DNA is TGTGCCTGGAGTGTACCCGGTTTGTCGCGGTGGCCCCTCCACTTT. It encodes CAWSVPGLSRWPLHF.

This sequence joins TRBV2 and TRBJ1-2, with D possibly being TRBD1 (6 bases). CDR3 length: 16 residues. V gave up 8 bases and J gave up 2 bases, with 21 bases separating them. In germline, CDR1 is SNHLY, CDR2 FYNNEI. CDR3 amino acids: CASAYRSLGANYGYTF. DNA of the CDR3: TGTGCCAGCGCTTACCGAAGCTTGGGGGCGAACTATGGCTACACCTTC.